The 32 T cell receptor beta chains listed next were all sequenced from one sample in a study of response to subunit inactivated influenza vaccine (dated by TCRdb to 2016 to 2018). To prepare the library, RT-PCR was applied. These reads were obtained on an Illumina HiSeq 2500. TCRdb passed the public sequencing reads through fastp at Q25 and MiXCR, retaining productive beta sequences. Duplicate CDR3 protein sequences are folded into a single record with the most common DNA and genes. Present in this sample are 800,000 to 1,000,000 distinct CDR3 sequences, roughly 20% of which were seen just once. The top ten clonotypes cover roughly 10% of the sample. The source material was PBMCs from blood, sampled 4 to 6 days after vaccination. The receptors stem from a man in his fifties who received an inactivated influenza vaccine. Donor details come from another sample of the same person, matched by shared clones.

The CDR3 sequence: CASSLRLLAGIQPAYEQYF. CDR3 bases: TGCGCCAGCAGCTTGCGTCTACTAGCGGGAATACAGCCTGCCTACGAGCAGTACTTC. The chain recombines TRBV5-1 with TRBJ2-7; TRBD2 agrees at 10 bases. The CDR3 loop spans 19 amino acids. J lost 2 bases, V lost 1 base, and 15 bases had no gene match. The germline V gene has CDR1 SGHRS and CDR2 YFSETQ.

This clonotype showed up just a few times. The J gene is TRBJ1-2, the V gene TRBV24-1; 10 bases map to TRBD1. Trimming at V came to 3 bases and at J to 8 bases, leaving 5 bases not matched to a gene. Germline loops: CDR1 KGHDR, CDR2 SFDVKD. The CDR3 has 14 residues. The CDR3 DNA reads TGTGCCACCAGTGATGGGACAGGGGCTGAGGGCTACACCTTC. As protein: CATSDGTGAEGYTF.

V gene TRBV20-1 combines with J gene TRBJ2-3; D possibly matches TRBD1 or TRBD2 (6 bases each). This CDR3 is 12 amino acids long. Trimming left V 6 bases short and J 3 bases short, with 10 bases between. Germline V CDR1 and CDR2: DFQATT, SNEGSKA (reference sequence). For the CDR3, the DNA is TGCAGTGCCGAGGGGGGAACAGATACGCAGTATTTT. Its translation is CSAEGGTDTQYF.

This chain connects TRBV10-3 to TRBJ2-5; 12 positions match TRBD2. The CDR3 spans 14 residues. CDR1 is ENHRY and CDR2 is SYGVKD in the germline V gene. The V gene end was trimmed by 6 bases and the J gene end by 5 bases; junction bases not matched to a gene: 4. The CDR3 is CAISRTSGEETQYF. The CDR3 DNA is TGTGCCATCAGCCGGACTAGCGGGGAGGAGACCCAGTACTTC.

The chain uses TRBV12-3 or TRBV12-4 and TRBJ2-4; D is possibly TRBD2 (6 bases). V lost 7 bases, J lost 7 bases, and 20 bases lay in between. The CDR3 is 15 amino acids. CDR3 DNA sequence: TGTGCCAGCACGCAAAGGGGCGGGAAGGCGAACATTCAGTACTTC. Translation: CASTQRGGKANIQYF.

This clonotype has just a few counts. The genes are TRBV12-3 or TRBV12-4 and TRBJ2-2; D not resolved. Trimming pared 4 bases from V and 1 base from J, leaving 7 bases between. CDR3 length: 14 amino acids. The CDR3: CASSYHMNTGELFF. CDR3 coding DNA: TGTGCCAGCAGTTATCACATGAACACCGGGGAGCTGTTTTTT.

This clonotype was observed a handful of times. The V and J genes are TRBV12-3 or TRBV12-4 and TRBJ2-6; no definite D call. V lost 7 bases and J lost 5, with 18 bases in between. The CDR3 runs 16 residues. CDR3 protein: CASTSFGDSWANVLTF. The CDR3 DNA reads as TGTGCCAGCACCTCATTTGGTGATAGCTGGGCCAACGTCCTGACTTTC.

The rearrangement uses TRBV5-1 and TRBJ2-3; TRBD1 might be the D (5 bases). CDR1 is SGHRS, CDR2 YFSETQ, per germline. V dropped 3 bases and J dropped 5 bases, with 16 bases sitting between them. This CDR3 contains 15 residues. For the CDR3, the DNA is TGCGCCAGCAGCTCGAACGGCCTAGGGGAAGATACGCAGTATTTT. It translates to CASSSNGLGEDTQYF.

The sample holds a few counts of this clonotype. This rearrangement joins TRBV7-2 to TRBJ1-1; 7 bases are a match to TRBD1. Germline-derived CDR1 and CDR2 are SGHTA and FQGNSA. V lost 3 bases to trimming and J lost 4 bases; unmatched junction nucleotides: 5. CDR3 length: 14 residues. CDR3 sequence: CASSFKSGGTEAFF. The CDR3, as DNA: TGTGCCAGCAGCTTTAAGTCAGGGGGCACTGAAGCTTTCTTT.

This clonotype was detected ten times or more. J is TRBJ2-7 and V is TRBV5-1; possibly TRBD1 for D (6 bases). Trimming pared 0 bases from V and 0 bases from J, leaving 13 bases between. Germline V CDR1 and CDR2: SGHRS, YFSETQ. The length of the CDR3 is 16 residues. The CDR3 DNA sequence: TGCGCCAGCAGCTTGGGGGACACTCGATTCTCCTACGAGCAGTACTTC. It yields the protein CASSLGDTRFSYEQYF.

This chain links TRBV19 with TRBJ2-5; D remains ambiguous. Germline values: CDR1 LNHDA, CDR2 SQIVND (reference sequence). With 5 bases removed from V and 4 bases from J, the gap between germline ends came to 20 bases. The CDR3 runs to 16 residues. The CDR3 loop reads CASSPRLGFKGETQYF. For the CDR3, the DNA is TGTGCCAGTAGTCCCCGACTTGGCTTCAAGGGAGAGACCCAGTACTTC.

The chain carries TRBV4-3 and TRBJ2-7, with D possibly TRBD1 on 7 matching bases. Germline CDR1 reads LGHNA; CDR2 reads YSLEER. The CDR3 length is 16 residues. The V gene lost 1 base and the J gene lost 4 bases, with 17 bases spanning the gap. DNA of the CDR3: TGCGCCAGCAGCCAAGCTTATCGACAGGGAGGATACGAGCAGTACTTC. This sequence encodes CASSQAYRQGGYEQYF.

This clonotype was counted between two and nine times. The chain recombines TRBV18 with TRBJ2-3; D may be TRBD2 (6 bases). Per the germline V gene, CDR1 is KGHSH and CDR2 is LQKENI. The CDR3 runs to 14 residues. Trimming removed 3 bases at V and 9 bases at J, with 16 bases between. CDR3 sequence (DNA): TGTGCCAGCTCACCGACCCCGGGAGAAGGCACGCAGTATTTT. It is translated as CASSPTPGEGTQYF.

The J gene is TRBJ1-6, the V gene TRBV7-9; 10 bases fit TRBD1. The germline CDR1 and CDR2 sequences are SEHNR and FQNEAQ (reference sequence). The length of the CDR3 is 15 residues. The V and J ends lost 7 bases and 9 bases, in that order; junction bases with no gene match: 9. CDR3 DNA sequence: TGTGCCAGCATCTCTGCGGGACAGGGGCTTTCACCCCTCCACTTT. Translated: CASISAGQGLSPLHF. The full variable domain, in which reference TRBV7-9 and TRBJ1-6 provide the parts outside the CDR3, is DTGVSQNPRHKITKRGQNVTFRCDPISEHNRLYWYRQTLGQGPEFLTYFQNEAQLEKSRLLSDRFSAERPKGSFSTLEIQRTEQGDSAMYLCASISAGQGLSPLHFGNGTRLTVT.

This clonotype was counted only a few times. This chain uses TRBV29-1 with TRBJ2-4; the D gene is possibly TRBD1 (5 bases). Germline V gene sequence: CDR1 SQVTM, CDR2 ANQGSEA. The CDR3 covers 16 residues. V lost 2 bases and J lost 5, with 19 bases in between. CDR3 sequence: CSVEYARTTGQNIQYF. DNA of the CDR3: TGCAGCGTTGAATATGCTAGGACAACTGGCCAAAACATTCAGTACTTC.

This clonotype was picked up a small number of times. At one boundary the junction diverges from the germline segment, which might be a read error. This chain connects TRBV20-1 to TRBJ2-5, with no clear D. This CDR3 is built from 9 residues. Germline V gene data show CDR1 as DFQATT and CDR2 as SNEGSKA (reference sequence). The CDR3 loop is CSASTRGVF. The CDR3 DNA sequence: TGCAGTGCTAGTACTCGTGGGGTCTTC.

J is TRBJ2-5 and V is TRBV20-1; D perhaps matches TRBD1 (5 bases). Germline values: CDR1 DFQATT, CDR2 SNEGSKA (reference sequence). The CDR3 has 15 residues. The germline V and J ends were trimmed by 6 bases and 7 bases, with 24 bases remaining between them. The CDR3 nucleotides are TGCAGTGCACCGAACCGTGGGCAGGGCCGGCGGACCCAGTACTTC. Its protein product is CSAPNRGQGRRTQYF.

The chain joins TRBV9 to TRBJ2-3; 9 nucleotides line up with TRBD2. Germline CDR1 is SGDLS and CDR2 is YYNGEE. This CDR3 region has 15 residues. The J segment lost 5 bases and the V segment lost 5 bases, leaving 9 bases of the junction unmatched. The CDR3 sequence: CASRPAGGRGDTQYF. CDR3 coding DNA: TGTGCCAGCAGGCCCGCGGGGGGGCGAGGAGATACGCAGTATTTT.

The chain combines TRBV10-3 with TRBJ1-3, with D maybe TRBD1 (5 bases). This CDR3 comprises 16 residues. Germline CDR1 is ENHRY and CDR2 is SYGVKD. Trimming cost V 11 bases and J 0 bases, with 20 bases left between them. The CDR3 DNA sequence: TGTGCCCCGAAGACGGGACCGAGGAGCTCTGGAAACACCATATATTTT. This translates into CAPKTGPRSSGNTIYF.

A few counts support this clonotype. J is TRBJ2-4 and V is TRBV18; 8 bases map to TRBD1. The ends lost 3 bases at V and 8 bases at J; junction bases unmatched: 15. The CDR3 extends over 17 amino acids. Germline V gives CDR1 KGHSH, CDR2 LQKENI. For the CDR3, the DNA is TGTGCCAGCTCACCTCCCGGGACAGGAGCTCATGGGGACATTCAGTACTTC. Translating it yields CASSPPGTGAHGDIQYF.

This clonotype appeared a few times. This chain links TRBV5-1 with TRBJ2-1; D possibly corresponds to TRBD2 (5 bases). From germline, CDR1 is SGHRS and CDR2 YFSETQ. The CDR3 runs to 16 residues. V dropped 2 bases and J dropped 0 bases, with 12 bases sitting between them. This chain's CDR3 is CASSFSRLASYNEQFF. CDR3 nucleotide sequence: TGCGCCAGCAGCTTTTCCCGGCTAGCCTCCTACAATGAGCAGTTCTTC.

This clonotype was recorded at least ten times. The chain carries TRBV4-1 and TRBJ2-2; D tentatively reads TRBD1 or TRBD2 (5 bases each). Germline V gene sequence: CDR1 MGHRA, CDR2 YSYEKL. The CDR3 is 16 amino acids. V lost 1 base and J 6 bases, leaving 15 bases between the germline ends. The CDR3 bases are TGCGCCAGCAGCCAAGTAGGCGTTCTGGGGGCCGGGGAGCTGTTTTTT. This translates into CASSQVGVLGAGELFF.

The CDR3 DNA reads TGTGCCAGCAGCTTGGAATACGGGGGACGGGAGACCCAGTACTTC. Its translation: CASSLEYGGRETQYF. The J gene is TRBJ2-5, the V gene TRBV5-4; perhaps TRBD2 as D (6 bases). V was trimmed by 0 bases and J by 5 bases, leaving 14 bases between them. The length of the CDR3 is 15 residues. Germline assignment: CDR1 SGHNT and CDR2 YYREEE (reference sequence).

This clonotype was counted a few times. This chain connects TRBV11-2 to TRBJ2-1; unclear D gene. Germline V gene lookup returns CDR1 SGHAT and CDR2 FQNNGV. The CDR3 contains 17 residues. V was trimmed by 1 base and J by 2 bases, leaving 15 bases between them. This CDR3 is CASSLGAALSTYNEQFF. CDR3 nucleotides: TGTGCCAGCAGCTTAGGGGCGGCCTTGAGCACCTACAATGAGCAGTTCTTC. Combining the CDR3 with reference TRBV11-2 and TRBJ2-1 gives the whole variable domain EAGVAQSPRYKIIEKRQSVAFWCNPISGHATLYWYQQILGQGPKLLIQFQNNGVVDDSQLPKDRFSAERLKGVDSTLKIQPAKLEDSAVYLCASSLGAALSTYNEQFFGPGTRLTVL.

With respect to this clonotype: A read error may be the cause here, since a much bigger clone is one base away. The chain has TRBV7-9 and TRBJ2-7; D may be TRBD2 (5 bases). The V gene lost 3 bases and the J gene lost 3 bases, with 12 bases spanning the gap. The germline gives CDR1 SEHNR, CDR2 FQNEAQ (reference sequence). This CDR3 is 14 amino acids long. CDR3: CASSLSGRYYEQYF. The CDR3 region has the DNA TGTGCCAGCAGCTTGTCGGGGAGATACTACGAGCAGTACTTC.

The chain recombines TRBV5-1 with TRBJ2-3; the D is unclear. V gave up 1 base and J gave up 5 bases, with 11 bases separating them. The length of the CDR3 is 14 residues. From germline, CDR1 is SGHRS and CDR2 YFSETQ. The CDR3 bases are TGCGCCAGCAGCTTGTTCTGGGATCAAGATACGCAGTATTTT. Translation gives CASSLFWDQDTQYF.

V gene TRBV10-3 combines with J gene TRBJ2-1; 7 bases align to TRBD2. CDR3 length: 17 residues. Germline V gene sequence: CDR1 ENHRY, CDR2 SYGVKD. Trimming cost V 0 bases and J 8 bases; bases outside gene matches: 13. DNA for the CDR3: TGTGCCATCAGTGAGTCGAGAGGGAGGGCAACGGTCGATGAGCAGTTCTTC. As protein: CAISESRGRATVDEQFF.

This clonotype has a count of ten or more. This chain uses TRBV7-8 with TRBJ2-7, with 7 bases aligning to TRBD2. V was clipped by 2 bases and J by 6 bases; unmatched bases: 10. Germline V gene lookup returns CDR1 SGHVS and CDR2 FQNEAQ. This CDR3 spans 15 amino acids. CDR3 residues: CASSLPAGWGPEQYF. The CDR3 nucleotides are TGTGCCAGCAGCTTACCAGCGGGATGGGGACCCGAGCAGTACTTC.

The chain couples TRBV7-3 to TRBJ2-2, with a tentative D call TRBD1 (6 bases). Germline V CDR1 and CDR2: SGHTA, FQGTGA. V was cut by 1 base and J by 0 bases, with 12 bases left in between. The CDR3 covers 17 residues. The DNA for the CDR3 is TGTGCCAGCAGCTTAAGCCCCGCAGGGGCGAACACCGGGGAGCTGTTTTTT. Residues: CASSLSPAGANTGELFF.

The chain combines TRBV12-5 with TRBJ2-7, with 7 nucleotides matching TRBD1. CDR1 LGHNT and CDR2 FRNRAP come from the germline V gene. The CDR3 spans 16 residues. Trimming removed 4 bases from V and 0 bases from J; junction bases left unmatched: 9. The CDR3 sequence: CASGSIPGTDSYEQYF. As DNA, the CDR3 is TGTGCTAGTGGTTCCATCCCCGGGACAGACTCCTACGAGCAGTACTTC. Using reference TRBV12-5 and TRBJ2-7 for the parts outside the CDR3, the full variable domain is DARVTQTPRHKVTEMGQEVTMRCQPILGHNTVFWYRQTMMQGLELLAYFRNRAPLDDSGMPKDRFSAEMPDATLATLKIQPSEPRDSAVYFCASGSIPGTDSYEQYFGPGTRLTVT.

The chain employs TRBV12-3 or TRBV12-4 and TRBJ1-5; 11 bases agree with TRBD1. After removal of 5 bases from V and 5 bases from J, the junction contained 5 bases not matched to a gene. The CDR3 runs 15 residues. DNA of the CDR3: TGTGCCAGCAGTCCGAGGACAGGGGGCGATCAGCCCCAGCATTTT. Residues: CASSPRTGGDQPQHF.

J is TRBJ1-4 and V is TRBV12-3 or TRBV12-4, with a weak D call TRBD1 (5 bases). V gave up 3 bases and J gave up 0 bases, with 14 bases separating them. This CDR3 contains 17 residues. Here the CDR3 reads CASSFNRPTATNEKLFF. The DNA for the CDR3 is TGTGCCAGCAGTTTTAACAGACCGACAGCAACTAATGAAAAACTGTTTTTT.